Described below is a single TCR beta chain sequence and its context. This CDR3 comprises 15 residues. V lost 2 bases and J 4 bases, leaving 12 bases between the germline ends. Germline values: CDR1 LNHDA, CDR2 SQIVND (reference sequence). Sequencing used immunoSEQ multiplex PCR; TCRdb keeps in-frame clones, though not all of them. Of 55,000 to 60,000 clones listed, roughly 90% are singletons. After autologous stem cell transplantation all patients relapsed, and prior brentuximab vedotin exposure differed between cohorts. This record belongs to a study of PD-1 blockade in classical Hodgkin lymphoma. The chain links TRBV19 to TRBJ1-5; tentatively, D is TRBD1 (5 bases). This TCR was recovered from a human donor with classical Hodgkin lymphoma. Sequencing was performed on peripheral blood mononuclear cells (PBMCs), taken before the second cycle of nivolumab. The DNA for the CDR3 is TGTGCCAGTAGTATATACGGGACGGCGAATCAGCCCCAGCATTTT. This gives the protein CASSIYGTANQPQHF.